One and the same sample provided the 27 T cell receptor beta chains below, sequenced in a study of early T cells in non-severe SARS-CoV-2 infection. MiXCR, applied by TCRdb to the 5' RACE reads, yields one record per CDR3 protein. The sample lists about 60,000 distinct CDR3 sequences, approximately 12% seen once, with approximately 4.4% in the top ten. The sample comprised whole blood. The receptors were sampled from an adult who was a healthcare worker with PCR-confirmed SARS-CoV-2 infection or an uninfected control (not recorded which).

This clonotype was seen a handful of times. This chain uses TRBV7-9 with TRBJ2-2; weak D call: TRBD2 (6 bases). Trimming removed 2 bases from V and 4 bases from J, with 17 bases in between. Looked up from germline, CDR1 is SEHNR and CDR2 is FQNEAQ (reference sequence). The CDR3 totals 17 residues. Here the CDR3 reads CASSLQKGLSGTGELFF. The CDR3 DNA reads TGTGCCAGCAGCTTACAAAAGGGACTTTCGGGCACCGGGGAGCTGTTTTTT.

In this sample, this clonotype turned up many times. The chain uses TRBV28 and TRBJ1-2; 9 bases map to TRBD1. This CDR3 spans 14 amino acids. The J segment lost 4 bases and the V segment lost 7 bases, leaving 7 bases of the junction unmatched. CDR1 MDHEN and CDR2 SYDVKM come from the germline V gene. CDR3 amino acids: CASTMTGGSYGYTF. CDR3 sequence (DNA): TGTGCCAGCACCATGACAGGGGGTAGCTATGGCTACACCTTC.

The sample holds a few counts of this clonotype. This CDR3 is missing its conserved last phenylalanine or tryptophan, likely due to a read error. The DNA is left out, because the CDR3 cannot be placed on it with certainty; the CDR3 is given as TCRdb lists it. This chain uses TRBV30 with TRBJ1-1; the table names TRBD1, a call not compared with the DNA. Per germline, CDR1 GTSNPN and CDR2 SVGIG (reference sequence). The length of the CDR3 is 11 amino acids, counting both ends. CDR3 region: CAWSPGGANIL.

In this sample, this clonotype turned up many times. The chain recombines TRBV3-1 with TRBJ2-5; D unresolved. Per the germline V gene, CDR1 is LGHDT and CDR2 is YNNKEL (reference sequence). V dropped 1 base and J dropped 7 bases, with 10 bases sitting between them. The CDR3 extends over 13 amino acids. CDR3 nucleotides: TGTGCCAGCAGCCAAGGGCTACTGGGGACCCAGTACTTC. Its protein product is CASSQGLLGTQYF.

This clonotype was detected ten times or more. The rearrangement joins TRBV4-2 to TRBJ2-3; the match to TRBD2 covers 8 bases. The ends lost 1 base at V and 1 base at J; junction bases unmatched: 7. Germline lookup yields CDR1 LGHNA and CDR2 YNFKEQ. The CDR3 contains 17 residues. The CDR3 loop is CASSQVMGRGGTDTQYF. The CDR3 region has the DNA TGTGCCAGCAGCCAAGTCATGGGGCGGGGGGGCACAGATACGCAGTATTTT.

This clonotype was recorded at least ten times. This chain joins TRBV11-2 and TRBJ2-3; no clear D. The CDR3 covers 13 residues. Between the trimmed V and J ends, which lost 5 bases and 2 bases, there was a span of 8 bases. Per the germline V gene, CDR1 is SGHAT and CDR2 is FQNNGV. The CDR3 nucleotides read TGTGCCAGCAGCCCTGGGCTCACAGATACGCAGTATTTT. Its protein is CASSPGLTDTQYF. The whole variable domain, remainder taken from reference TRBV11-2 and TRBJ2-3, is EAGVAQSPRYKIIEKRQSVAFWCNPISGHATLYWYQQILGQGPKLLIQFQNNGVVDDSQLPKDRFSAERLKGVDSTLKIQPAKLEDSAVYLCASSPGLTDTQYFGPGTRLTVL.

This clonotype has a handful of counts. The rearrangement joins TRBV29-1 to TRBJ2-3, with D unclear. Germline-derived CDR1 and CDR2 are SQVTM and ANQGSEA. The CDR3 spans 14 residues. V shed 6 bases and J shed 1 base, with 14 bases lying between them. The CDR3 region has the DNA TGCAGCGTGGCCCCCGGATTTCGCACAGATACGCAGTATTTT. This codes for CSVAPGFRTDTQYF.

The rearrangement uses TRBV5-1 and TRBJ2-7; a possible D gene is TRBD1 (5 bases). The V gene lost 3 bases and the J gene lost 0 bases, with 13 bases spanning the gap. Germline V gene data show CDR1 as SGHRS and CDR2 as YFSETQ. The CDR3 is made up of 15 amino acids. In DNA form, the CDR3 reads TGCGCCAGCAGCTACGAGCCAACAGGCTCCTACGAGCAGTACTTC. Amino acids: CASSYEPTGSYEQYF. Filled out from reference TRBV5-1 and TRBJ2-7, the complete variable domain reads KAGVTQTPRYLIKTRGQQVTLSCSPISGHRSVSWYQQTPGQGLQFLFEYFSETQRNKGNFPGRFSGRQFSNSRSEMNVSTLELGDSALYLCASSYEPTGSYEQYFGPGTRLTVT.

The chain employs TRBV4-1 and TRBJ2-3, with D perhaps matching TRBD2 (6 bases). Per germline, CDR1 MGHRA and CDR2 YSYEKL. V was pared by 5 bases and J by 4 bases, with 10 bases between. The CDR3 runs to 13 residues. The CDR3 sequence: CASSRLVPDTQYF. CDR3 DNA sequence: TGCGCCAGCAGCAGACTAGTGCCAGATACGCAGTATTTT.

This clonotype showed up just a few times. This chain uses TRBV20-1 with TRBJ2-3; maybe TRBD2 (5 bases). V was clipped by 5 bases and J by 1 base, with 7 bases between them. Per germline, CDR1 DFQATT and CDR2 SNEGSKA (reference sequence). The CDR3 has 12 residues. The CDR3 protein is CSAVRGTDTQYF. CDR3 bases: TGCAGTGCTGTGCGGGGCACAGATACGCAGTATTTT.

The gene calls are TRBV29-1 and TRBJ1-1; D may be TRBD1 (5 bases). V was shortened by 6 bases and J by 1 base, with 9 bases between the two germline ends. CDR1 SQVTM and CDR2 ANQGSEA come from the germline V gene. The CDR3 is 12 residues long. In DNA, the CDR3 is TGCAGCGTAGGACACGGGAACACTGAAGCTTTCTTT. The encoded protein is CSVGHGNTEAFF.

This clonotype was seen many times. The chain employs TRBV12-3 or TRBV12-4 and TRBJ1-1, with 10 nucleotides matching TRBD1. The V segment lost 5 bases and the J segment 4 bases; nucleotides outside the gene matches: 1. This CDR3 has 13 amino acids. In DNA form, the CDR3 reads TGTGCCAGCAGTCGGACAGGGGGCACTGAAGCTTTCTTT. Protein: CASSRTGGTEAFF.

The V and J genes are TRBV18 and TRBJ1-1; D is undetermined. This CDR3 region has 14 residues. Germline CDR1 reads KGHSH; CDR2 reads LQKENI. V was pared by 2 bases and J by 2 bases, with 9 bases between. CDR3 sequence reads: CASSPGPANTEAFF. Here the CDR3 DNA reads TGTGCCAGCTCACCAGGTCCAGCTAACACTGAAGCTTTCTTT. Based on the CDR3 plus reference TRBV18 and TRBJ1-1, the full variable domain is NAGVMQNPRHLVRRRGQEARLRCSPMKGHSHVYWYRQLPEEGLKFMVYLQKENIIDESGMPKERFSAEFPKEGPSILRIQQVVRGDSAAYFCASSPGPANTEAFFGQGTRLTVV.

This clonotype has at least ten counts. The chain is built from TRBV10-3 and TRBJ2-7, with D perhaps matching TRBD1 (5 bases). V was pared by 4 bases and J by 1 base, with 11 bases between. Germline V CDR1 and CDR2: ENHRY, SYGVKD. The CDR3 totals 14 residues. CDR3 loop: CAISGQGSSYEQYF. As DNA, the CDR3 is TGTGCCATCAGTGGGCAGGGCTCATCCTACGAGCAGTACTTC.

This clonotype was counted many times. This rearrangement joins TRBV10-3 to TRBJ2-7, with 10 nucleotides matching TRBD2. The CDR3 is 14 amino acids. Germline V CDR1 and CDR2: ENHRY, SYGVKD. Trimming cost V 9 bases and J 2 bases; bases outside gene matches: 7. The CDR3 coding sequence is TGTGCCATAACCCAGCGGGAGGGCGCCTACGAGCAGTACTTC. As protein: CAITQREGAYEQYF.

The chain combines TRBV29-1 with TRBJ1-1, with 9 bases identical to TRBD1. The CDR3 extends over 13 amino acids. V trimming: 7 bases; J trimming: 7 bases; junction bases outside the gene matches: 10. Germline-derived CDR1 and CDR2 are SQVTM and ANQGSEA. The CDR3 region has the DNA TGCAGCGCCGGACAGGGGTTTAGATATGAAGCTTTCTTT. Translation: CSAGQGFRYEAFF.

CDR3 bases: TGCAGTGCTAACAGGGGACCAGATACGCAGTATTTT. This sequence encodes CSANRGPDTQYF. The chain uses TRBV20-1 and TRBJ2-3; 7 bases are shared with TRBD1. V was clipped by 4 bases and J by 4 bases; unmatched bases: 2. The CDR3 runs 12 residues. Per the germline V gene, CDR1 is DFQATT and CDR2 is SNEGSKA (reference sequence).

This clonotype was observed many times. The chain is built from TRBV7-6 and TRBJ2-1; D might be TRBD2 (7 bases). Germline assignment: CDR1 SGHVS and CDR2 FNYEAQ. The V end was cut by 1 base, the J end by 7 bases, with 17 bases between. This CDR3 has 16 amino acids. The CDR3 sequence is CASSLVLGGALNEQFF. In nucleotides, the CDR3 is TGTGCCAGCAGCTTAGTGTTAGGGGGGGCCTTGAATGAGCAGTTCTTC. Variable domain in full (rest from reference TRBV7-6 and TRBJ2-1): GAGVSQSPRYKVTKRGQDVALRCDPISGHVSLYWYRQALGQGPEFLTYFNYEAQQDKSGLPNDRFSAERPEGSISTLTIQRTEQRDSAMYRCASSLVLGGALNEQFFGPGTRLTVL.

This clonotype was observed a handful of times. The chain is built from TRBV24-1 and TRBJ2-2; D is unclear. The CDR3 length is 14 residues. V was trimmed by 2 bases and J by 7 bases, leaving 10 bases between them. From germline, CDR1 is KGHDR and CDR2 SFDVKD. The CDR3: CATSDSSFFGELFF. The CDR3 region has the DNA TGTGCCACCAGTGATTCTAGTTTCTTCGGGGAGCTGTTTTTT.

About this clonotype: A much larger clone lies one base from this, so it may be a read error. The J gene is TRBJ1-1, the V gene TRBV6-5, with D hard to call. The germline V and J ends were trimmed by 4 bases and 4 bases, with 13 bases remaining between them. The CDR3 length is 14 residues. Germline CDR1 is MNHEY and CDR2 is SVGAGI. The CDR3 spells CASSLNMEVTEAFF. In nucleotides, the CDR3 is TGTGCCAGCAGTTTAAACATGGAAGTCACTGAAGCTTTCTTT.

This chain links TRBV29-1 with TRBJ2-1; a weak D match, TRBD2 (5 bases). V lost 3 bases to trimming and J lost 12 bases, with 12 bases between them. From germline, CDR1 is SQVTM and CDR2 ANQGSEA. The CDR3 loop spans 11 amino acids. The CDR3 sequence: CSVERGEGQFF. The CDR3 DNA sequence: TGCAGCGTTGAGAGAGGTGAGGGGCAGTTCTTC.

This clonotype was counted a single time. V usage is TRBV25-1 and J usage is TRBJ2-1, with 8 positions matching TRBD2. With V trimmed by 1 base and J by 7 bases, 3 bases remained unmatched. This CDR3 spans 14 amino acids. Germline CDR1 is MGHDK and CDR2 is SYGVNS. This CDR3 is CASSEFGGGNEQFF. The CDR3 nucleotides read TGTGCCAGCAGTGAATTTGGCGGGGGGAATGAGCAGTTCTTC. The full variable domain, in which reference TRBV25-1 and TRBJ2-1 provide the parts outside the CDR3, is EADIYQTPRYLVIGTGKKITLECSQTMGHDKMYWYQQDPGMELHLIHYSYGVNSTEKGDLSSESTVSRIRTEHFPLTLESARPSHTSQYLCASSEFGGGNEQFFGPGTRLTVL.

This clonotype was seen a handful of times. This CDR3 is CASSASGGFYEQYF. CDR3 DNA sequence: TGTGCCAGCAGCGCTAGCGGGGGTTTTTACGAGCAGTACTTC. The V and J genes are TRBV12-3 or TRBV12-4 and TRBJ2-7; TRBD2 matches 10 bases. The CDR3 sequence is 14 residues long. Trimming cost V 6 bases and J 4 bases; bases outside gene matches: 6.

This clonotype came up many times. The chain combines TRBV29-1 with TRBJ2-2; a possible D gene is TRBD2 (6 bases). Trimming took off 1 base at V and 8 bases at J, with 8 bases between the two ends. The CDR3 has 12 amino acids. Germline assignment: CDR1 SQVTM and CDR2 ANQGSEA. CDR3 sequence: CSVEVGGGELFF. The CDR3 DNA reads TGCAGCGTTGAAGTGGGAGGTGGGGAGCTGTTTTTT.

V and J are TRBV7-8 and TRBJ2-5; possible D gene TRBD1, 5 bases. The germline V gene encodes CDR1 SGHVS and CDR2 FQNEAQ. The length of the CDR3 is 12 residues. V shed 8 bases and J shed 2 bases, with 9 bases lying between them. The CDR3 coding sequence is TGTGCCAGCCGCGACAGTCAAGAGACCCAGTACTTC. Protein sequence: CASRDSQETQYF.

The V gene is TRBV5-5, the J gene TRBJ1-4; 9 nucleotides align to TRBD1. This CDR3 region has 14 residues. With 5 bases clipped from V and 5 bases from J, the junction kept 4 bases outside the gene matches. Germline V gene sequence: CDR1 SGHKS, CDR2 YYEKEE (reference sequence). The CDR3 DNA reads as TGTGCCAGCAGTCTCGGGACAGGGAATGAAAAACTGTTTTTT. As protein: CASSLGTGNEKLFF.

Concerning this clonotype: A much bigger clone sits one base away, suggesting this may be a read error. The V call is TRBV7-8, the J call TRBJ2-7; tentatively, D is TRBD1 (5 bases). CDR3 size: 13 residues. From germline, CDR1 is SGHVS and CDR2 FQNEAQ. The CDR3 nucleotides are TGTGCCAGCAGTGCTCAAGGGGTCTACGAGCTGTACTTC. Protein: CASSAQGVYELYF.